The 13 T cell receptor beta chains reported below all come from one sample, sequenced in a study of spatial heterogeneity in lung cancer. Their specific antigens are unknown. The time point here: sample taken at primary tumor resection. TCRdb recomputed calls from the 5' RACE reads with MiXCR, one row per CDR3 protein. The profile shows 2,500 to 3,500 distinct CDR3 sequences, under 3.5% of them singletons. The study, taken as a whole, reports: The number of expanded tumor alpha and beta chains correlated with mutation number.

The sample here was lung tumor tissue, taken at surgery. The origin of the receptors is a male donor with early-stage non-small cell lung cancer.

This clonotype showed up many times. The chain uses TRBV29-1 and TRBJ1-1; D ambiguous. The germline CDR1 and CDR2 sequences are SQVTM and ANQGSEA. CDR3 size: 11 residues. CDR3 protein: CSSIRNTEAFF. The CDR3 nucleotides read TGCAGTTCAATCAGGAACACTGAAGCTTTCTTT.

This clonotype was counted at least ten times. The chain couples TRBV7-9 to TRBJ2-3, with D tentatively TRBD2 (5 bases). CDR1 is SEHNR, CDR2 FQNEAQ, per germline (reference sequence). The CDR3 contains 17 residues. The ends were cut back, 1 base at V and 2 bases at J, with 16 bases in the middle. In DNA form, the CDR3 reads TGTGCCAGCAGCTTAGACGCGGCGGGCCGCTACACAGATACGCAGTATTTT. Protein sequence: CASSLDAAGRYTDTQYF.

This clonotype was counted ten times or more. V gene TRBV6-5 combines with J gene TRBJ2-5; TRBD2 might be the D (7 bases). Germline lookup yields CDR1 MNHEY and CDR2 SVGAGI. The CDR3 is made up of 14 amino acids. Trimming shortened V by 4 bases and J by 4 bases, and 13 bases separated the two germline ends. CDR3 sequence reads: CASSWGGGPETQYF. The CDR3 coding sequence is TGTGCCAGCAGTTGGGGCGGGGGCCCAGAGACCCAGTACTTC.

By sample share, this clonotype is medium-sized. CDR3 sequence (DNA): TGTGCCAGCAGGCCCCCTCAAGGAGGGACTGAAGCTTTCTTT. It yields the protein CASRPPQGGTEAFF. V and J are TRBV6-5 and TRBJ1-1; D not certain. This CDR3 has 14 residues. Germline loops: CDR1 MNHEY, CDR2 SVGAGI. The V end lost 6 bases, the J end lost 5 bases, and 16 bases lay between the germline ends.

This clonotype was found many times. The chain carries TRBV20-1 and TRBJ1-1; the D is unclear. Germline-derived CDR1 and CDR2 are DFQATT and SNEGSKA (reference sequence). The CDR3 is made up of 12 amino acids. Trimming pared 7 bases from V and 3 bases from J, leaving 12 bases between. CDR3: CSVDEGYTEAFF. The CDR3 DNA reads as TGCAGTGTTGACGAGGGTTACACTGAAGCTTTCTTT.

This clonotype has ten or more counts. This chain uses TRBV10-3 with TRBJ2-7, with D perhaps matching TRBD2 (5 bases). With 8 bases removed from V and 0 bases from J, the gap between germline ends came to 17 bases. The CDR3 length is 15 residues. Looked up from germline, CDR1 is ENHRY and CDR2 is SYGVKD. CDR3: CAIGLIASSSYEQYF. In nucleotides, the CDR3 is TGTGCCATCGGCCTAATAGCGTCCAGCTCCTACGAGCAGTACTTC.

The J gene is TRBJ1-1, the V gene TRBV20-1; D is possibly TRBD1 (5 bases). V was cut by 5 bases and J by 4 bases, with 20 bases left in between. Germline V gene lookup returns CDR1 DFQATT and CDR2 SNEGSKA (reference sequence). The CDR3 spans 15 residues. Here the CDR3 reads CSAPAPRGGTTEAFF. The CDR3 region has the DNA TGCAGTGCTCCCGCCCCAAGGGGAGGGACCACTGAAGCTTTCTTT.

This clonotype is judged medium-sized. The CDR3 loop reads CSSRADTYNEQFF. The CDR3 DNA reads as TGCAGCAGTCGGGCTGACACCTACAATGAGCAGTTCTTC. The rearrangement uses TRBV29-1 and TRBJ2-1; no clear D. Trimming stripped 8 bases from V and 2 bases from J, with 13 bases between. CDR1 is SQVTM, CDR2 ANQGSEA, per germline. The CDR3 runs to 13 residues.

Sample share makes this clonotype medium-sized (0.01 to 0.1%). The chain is built from TRBV3-1 and TRBJ1-1; TRBD1 matches at 10 bases. V dropped 3 bases and J dropped 7; count of bases not matched to a gene: 8. Germline CDR1 reads LGHDT; CDR2 reads YNNKEL (reference sequence). This CDR3 contains 15 residues. CDR3 sequence: CASSQGTGAAGEAFF. The CDR3, as DNA: TGTGCCAGCAGCCAGGGGACAGGGGCCGCGGGTGAAGCTTTCTTT.

In its sample, this clonotype ranks as medium-sized. This sequence joins TRBV19 and TRBJ1-5; the match to TRBD1 covers 8 bases. The germline CDR1 and CDR2 sequences are LNHDA and SQIVND (reference sequence). V was clipped by 7 bases and J by 3 bases; unmatched bases: 8. The CDR3 length is 15 residues. The CDR3 nucleotides read TGTGCCAGTACCCTCGGACAGGGCGACAATCAGCCCCAGCATTTT. As protein: CASTLGQGDNQPQHF. The complete variable domain, with remaining parts taken from reference TRBV19 and TRBJ1-5, reads DGGITQSPKYLFRKEGQNVTLSCEQNLNHDAMYWYRQDPGQGLRLIYYSQIVNDFQKGDIAEGYSVSREKKESFPLTVTSAQKNPTAFYLCASTLGQGDNQPQHFGDGTRLSIL.

Within the sample, this clonotype is medium-sized. V is TRBV29-1 and J is TRBJ2-3; the D gene is possibly TRBD2 (6 bases). Trimming stripped 8 bases from V and 4 bases from J, with 16 bases between. The length of the CDR3 is 13 residues. Germline assignment: CDR1 SQVTM and CDR2 ANQGSEA. The chain's CDR3 is CSLAFSGADTQYF. As DNA, the CDR3 is TGCAGCCTTGCCTTCTCGGGAGCAGATACGCAGTATTTT.

This clonotype was detected many times. The chain recombines TRBV7-9 with TRBJ1-1; D unclear. The CDR3 loop spans 13 amino acids. Germline CDR1 SEHNR, CDR2 FQNEAQ (reference sequence). V lost 1 base and J 0 bases, leaving 3 bases between the germline ends. CDR3 DNA sequence: TGTGCCAGCAGCTTAGGGATGAACACTGAAGCTTTCTTT. This translates into CASSLGMNTEAFF.

This clonotype qualifies as medium-sized (0.01 to 0.1%). The genes are TRBV25-1 and TRBJ1-2; D possibly corresponds to TRBD1 (5 bases). The V end lost 4 bases, the J end lost 3 bases, and 9 bases lay between the germline ends. The CDR3 covers 13 residues. In germline, CDR1 is MGHDK, CDR2 SYGVNS. CDR3 DNA: TGTGCCAGCAGTGCTGGGGGTGACTATGGCTACACCTTC. Residues: CASSAGGDYGYTF.